One sample yielded the 5 T cell receptor beta chains listed below, sequenced in a study of cytomegalovirus exposure and HLA in healthy donors. PCR amplification relied on 60 Vbeta primers (plus 13 Jbeta primers). Assay used: immunoSEQ multiplex PCR; TCRdb lists only in-frame clones, some missing. The sample has about 160,000 clones, roughly 84% seen once. The sample consisted of PBMCs. Source of these receptors: a man aged 18 to 29 in good health and CMV-seronegative.

The CDR3 loop reads CASSRQDPEQYF. CDR3 in DNA: TGTGCCAGCAGCAGACAGGACCCCGAGCAGTACTTC. The chain recombines TRBV5-5 with TRBJ2-7, with D perhaps TRBD1 (6 bases). The germline V gene encodes CDR1 SGHKS and CDR2 YYEKEE (reference sequence). This CDR3 is built from 12 residues. V was clipped by 4 bases and J by 6 bases, with 11 bases between them.

V is TRBV4-1 and J is TRBJ2-5, with 7 bases that match TRBD1. The CDR3 length is 16 residues. J lost 0 bases, V lost 4 bases, and 8 bases had no gene match. Germline V gene lookup returns CDR1 MGHRA and CDR2 YSYEKL. CDR3 loop: CASSPGTDMYQETQYF. CDR3 nucleotide sequence: TGCGCCAGCAGCCCGGGGACAGATATGTACCAAGAGACCCAGTACTTC.

The V and J genes are TRBV27 and TRBJ2-7; 8 positions match TRBD2. The CDR3 spans 13 residues. From germline, CDR1 is MNHEY and CDR2 SMNVEV (reference sequence). With V trimmed by 6 bases and J by 5 bases, 6 bases remained unmatched. CDR3 amino acids: CASSPSGSHEQYF. The CDR3 DNA reads as TGTGCCAGCAGCCCGAGCGGGAGCCACGAGCAGTACTTC.

The chain uses TRBV15 and TRBJ2-7; D not certain. There are 15 residues in the CDR3. Trimming took off 0 bases at V and 2 bases at J, with 11 bases between the two ends. Germline V lookup: CDR1 LNHNV, CDR2 YYDKDF (reference sequence). CDR3 amino acids: CATSRDLPPPYEQYF. As DNA, the CDR3 is TGTGCCACCAGCAGAGATCTACCCCCCCCCTACGAGCAGTACTTC.

The chain links TRBV5-1 to TRBJ1-6; no clear D. This CDR3 is 15 amino acids long. CDR1 SGHRS and CDR2 YFSETQ come from the germline V gene. Trimming left V 0 bases short and J 3 bases short, with 7 bases between. The CDR3 nucleotides are TGCGCCAGCAGCTTGGACGGGGACTATAATTCACCCCTCCACTTT. Translating it yields CASSLDGDYNSPLHF.